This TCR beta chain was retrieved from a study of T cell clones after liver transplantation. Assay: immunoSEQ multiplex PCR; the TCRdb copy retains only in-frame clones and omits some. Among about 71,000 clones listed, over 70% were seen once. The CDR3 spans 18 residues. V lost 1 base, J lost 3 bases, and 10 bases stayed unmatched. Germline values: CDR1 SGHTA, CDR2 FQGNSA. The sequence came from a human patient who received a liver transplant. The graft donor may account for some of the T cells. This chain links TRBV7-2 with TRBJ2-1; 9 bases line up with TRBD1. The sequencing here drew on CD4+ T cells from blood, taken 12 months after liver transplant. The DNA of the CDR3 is TGTGCCAGCAGCTTAGGACAGGGGGACCCATGGGGCTACAATGAGCAGTTCTTC. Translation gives CASSLGQGDPWGYNEQFF.